Following are 9 T cell receptor beta chains from one sample sequenced in a study of shared clonotypes between healthy human individuals (dated by TCRdb to about 2020). The library was obtained by the immunoSEQ multiplex PCR assay. TCRdb took over this immuneACCESS table, retaining in-frame rearrangements with V and J assigned. Such tables are incomplete; in checked studies, under half of the missing clones stem from an unresolved V gene, and the remainder is unexplained. The table for this sample lists some 1,400,000 clones; 96% of them were counted only once. Approximately 1% of the sample is held by the ten biggest clonotypes. The sequenced sample consisted of naive CD4+ T cells sorted from blood. The cell subset or site label corresponds to: CD45RA+ positively selected. These receptors came from a man in his thirties or forties in good health.

This clone has only one observation. The chain links TRBV28 to TRBJ2-1; 8 nucleotides agree with TRBD1. Germline CDR1 MDHEN, CDR2 SYDVKM. After removal of 8 bases from V and 4 bases from J, the junction contained 7 bases not matched to a gene. The CDR3 loop spans 14 amino acids. CDR3 region: CASRDQGAYNEQFF. The CDR3 DNA reads TGTGCCAGCCGCGACCAGGGGGCATACAATGAGCAGTTCTTC.

About this clone itself: Other nucleotide sequences from this sample produce the same CDR3. The chain recombines TRBV28 with TRBJ1-5; 9 bases are shared with TRBD1. This CDR3 has 14 amino acids. The germline V gene encodes CDR1 MDHEN and CDR2 SYDVKM. Trimming cost V 5 bases and J 5 bases; bases outside gene matches: 4. The CDR3 reads CASSPGTGHQPQHF. Here the CDR3 DNA reads TGTGCCAGCAGTCCCGGGACAGGGCATCAGCCCCAGCATTTT.

CDR3 amino acids: CASSGGQGLYEQFF. The CDR3 DNA reads TGCGCCAGCAGCGGCGGACAGGGGTTATATGAGCAGTTCTTC. This rearrangement joins TRBV5-1 to TRBJ2-1, with TRBD1 identical over 9 bases. V was clipped by 4 bases and J by 8 bases; unmatched bases: 7. This CDR3 is built from 14 residues. Per germline, CDR1 SGHRS and CDR2 YFSETQ.

The V and J genes are TRBV2 and TRBJ1-2; D is possibly TRBD1 (5 bases). Germline V gene data show CDR1 as SNHLY and CDR2 as FYNNEI. CDR3 length: 13 residues. The germline V and J ends were trimmed by 4 bases and 0 bases, with 6 bases remaining between them. This CDR3 reads CASSGGANYGYTF. DNA for the CDR3: TGTGCCAGCAGTGGGGGGGCTAACTATGGCTACACCTTC.

The chain links TRBV7-2 to TRBJ1-4, with D possibly matching TRBD1 (6 bases). The germline CDR1 and CDR2 sequences are SGHTA and FQGNSA. V lost 1 base and J lost 7, with 16 bases in between. CDR3 length equals 16 residues. The chain's CDR3 is CASSLVGGGPREKLFF. CDR3 sequence (DNA): TGTGCCAGCAGCTTAGTGGGCGGGGGGCCGCGTGAAAAACTGTTTTTT.

The chain joins TRBV9 to TRBJ2-1, with D perhaps TRBD1 (5 bases). Per germline, CDR1 SGDLS and CDR2 YYNGEE. The CDR3 consists of 16 residues. The V and J ends lost 0 bases and 4 bases respectively, with 14 bases between them. As DNA, the CDR3 is TGTGCCAGCAGCGTAGAGGGGCGCTCCCTTTACAATGAGCAGTTCTTC. Translating gives CASSVEGRSLYNEQFF.

This clone was seen more than once but under ten times. This chain links TRBV18 with TRBJ2-5; D is unclear. The CDR3 contains 17 residues. V lost 0 bases to trimming and J lost 3 bases, with 17 bases between them. Per germline, CDR1 KGHSH and CDR2 LQKENI. CDR3 in amino acids: CASSPPSPVRVEETQYF. Here the CDR3 DNA reads TGTGCCAGCTCACCACCTAGTCCGGTCCGGGTGGAAGAGACCCAGTACTTC.

The J gene is TRBJ1-2, the V gene TRBV11-2; a weak D match, TRBD1 (6 bases). The germline V and J ends were trimmed by 1 base and 5 bases, with 11 bases remaining between them. The CDR3 sequence is 14 residues long. The V gene's germline CDR1 is SGHAT and CDR2 FQNNGV. Here the CDR3 reads CASSLAHREYGYTF. CDR3 nucleotide sequence: TGTGCCAGCAGCTTAGCTCACAGGGAATATGGCTACACCTTC.

The V and J genes are TRBV5-1 and TRBJ2-1; 13 bases line up with TRBD2. Germline values: CDR1 SGHRS, CDR2 YFSETQ. The J segment lost 1 base and the V segment lost 3 bases, leaving 7 bases of the junction unmatched. CDR3 size: 18 residues. This CDR3 reads CASSSIGLAGVSYNEQFF. The CDR3, as DNA: TGCGCCAGCAGCTCGATCGGACTAGCGGGAGTATCCTACAATGAGCAGTTCTTC.